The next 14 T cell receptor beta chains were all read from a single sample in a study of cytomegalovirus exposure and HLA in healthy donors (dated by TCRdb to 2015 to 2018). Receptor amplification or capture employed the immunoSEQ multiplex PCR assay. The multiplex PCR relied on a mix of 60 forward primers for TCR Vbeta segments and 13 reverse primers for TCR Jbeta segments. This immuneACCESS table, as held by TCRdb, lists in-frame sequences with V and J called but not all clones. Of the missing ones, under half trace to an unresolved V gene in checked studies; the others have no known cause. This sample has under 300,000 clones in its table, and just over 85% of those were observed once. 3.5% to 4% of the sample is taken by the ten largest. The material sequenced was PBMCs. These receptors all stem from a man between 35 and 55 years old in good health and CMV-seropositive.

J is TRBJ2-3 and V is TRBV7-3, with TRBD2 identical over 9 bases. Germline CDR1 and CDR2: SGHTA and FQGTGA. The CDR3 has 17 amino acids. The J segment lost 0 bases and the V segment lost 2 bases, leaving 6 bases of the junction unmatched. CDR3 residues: CASSLGPGTSSTDTQYF. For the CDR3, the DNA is TGTGCCAGCAGCTTAGGGCCCGGGACTAGCAGCACAGATACGCAGTATTTT.

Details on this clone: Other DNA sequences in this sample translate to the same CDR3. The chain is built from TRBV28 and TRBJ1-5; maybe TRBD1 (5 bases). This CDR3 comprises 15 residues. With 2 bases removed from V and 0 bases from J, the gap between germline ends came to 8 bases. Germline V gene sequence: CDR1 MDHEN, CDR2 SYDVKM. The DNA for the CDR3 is TGTGCCAGCAGTTTAGCGGGGGGTAGCAATCAGCCCCAGCATTTT. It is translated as CASSLAGGSNQPQHF.

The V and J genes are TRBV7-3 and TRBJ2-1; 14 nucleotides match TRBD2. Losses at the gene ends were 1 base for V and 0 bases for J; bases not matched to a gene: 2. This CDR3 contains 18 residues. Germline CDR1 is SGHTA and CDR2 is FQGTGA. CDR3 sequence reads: CASSLRGTSGSSYNEQFF. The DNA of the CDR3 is TGTGCCAGCAGCTTAAGGGGGACTAGCGGGAGCTCCTACAATGAGCAGTTCTTC.

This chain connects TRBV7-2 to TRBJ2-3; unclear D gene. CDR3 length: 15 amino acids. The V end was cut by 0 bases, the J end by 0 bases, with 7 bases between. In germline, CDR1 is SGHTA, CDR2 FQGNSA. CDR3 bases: TGTGCCAGCAGCTTAGCGCGGAGTAGCACAGATACGCAGTATTTT. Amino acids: CASSLARSSTDTQYF.

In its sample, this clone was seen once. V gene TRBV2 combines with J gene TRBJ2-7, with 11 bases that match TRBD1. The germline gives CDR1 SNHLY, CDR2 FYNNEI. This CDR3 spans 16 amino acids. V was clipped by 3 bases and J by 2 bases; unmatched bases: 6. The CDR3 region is CASSDEGDRGTYEQYF. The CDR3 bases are TGTGCCAGCAGTGATGAAGGGGACAGGGGGACCTACGAGCAGTACTTC. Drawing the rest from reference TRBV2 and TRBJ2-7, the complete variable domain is EPEVTQTPSHQVTQMGQEVILRCVPISNHLYFYWYRQILGQKVEFLVSFYNNEISEKSEIFDDQFSVERPDGSNFTLKIRSTKLEDSAMYFCASSDEGDRGTYEQYFGPGTRLTVT.

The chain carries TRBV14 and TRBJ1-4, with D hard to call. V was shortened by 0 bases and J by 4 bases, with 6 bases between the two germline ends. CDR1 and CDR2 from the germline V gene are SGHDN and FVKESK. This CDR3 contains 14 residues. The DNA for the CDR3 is TGTGCCAGCAGCCAAGATGGCGGTAATGAAAAACTGTTTTTT. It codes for CASSQDGGNEKLFF.

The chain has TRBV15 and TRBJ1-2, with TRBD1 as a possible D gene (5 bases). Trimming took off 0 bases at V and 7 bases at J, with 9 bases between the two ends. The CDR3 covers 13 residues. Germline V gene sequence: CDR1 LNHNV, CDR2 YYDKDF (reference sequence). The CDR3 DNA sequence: TGTGCCACCAGCAGAGAGTCAGGGTTTGGCTACACCTTC. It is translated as CATSRESGFGYTF. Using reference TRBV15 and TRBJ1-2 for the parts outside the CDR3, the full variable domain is DAMVIQNPRYQVTQFGKPVTLSCSQTLNHNVMYWYQQKSSQAPKLLFHYYDKDFNNEADTPDNFQSRRPNTSFCFLDIRSPGLGDTAMYLCATSRESGFGYTFGSGTRLTVV.

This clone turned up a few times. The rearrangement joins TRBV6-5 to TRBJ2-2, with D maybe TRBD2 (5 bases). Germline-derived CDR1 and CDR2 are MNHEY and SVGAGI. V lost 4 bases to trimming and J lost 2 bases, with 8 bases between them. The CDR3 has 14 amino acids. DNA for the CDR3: TGTGCCAGCAGTTGGGGAGTAAACACCGGGGAGCTGTTTTTT. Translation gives CASSWGVNTGELFF.

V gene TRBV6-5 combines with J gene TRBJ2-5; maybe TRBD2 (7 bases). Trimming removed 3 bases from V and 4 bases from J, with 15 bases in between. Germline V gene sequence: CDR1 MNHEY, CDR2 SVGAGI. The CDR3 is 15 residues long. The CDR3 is CASSYAGAVGETQYF. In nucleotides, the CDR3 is TGTGCCAGCAGTTATGCGGGGGCCGTCGGAGAGACCCAGTACTTC.

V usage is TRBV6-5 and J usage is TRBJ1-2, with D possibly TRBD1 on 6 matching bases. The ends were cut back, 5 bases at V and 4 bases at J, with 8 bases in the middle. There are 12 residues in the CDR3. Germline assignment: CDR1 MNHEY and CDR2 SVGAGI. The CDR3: CASSTGLYGYTF. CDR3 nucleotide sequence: TGTGCCAGCAGTACAGGGCTCTATGGCTACACCTTC.

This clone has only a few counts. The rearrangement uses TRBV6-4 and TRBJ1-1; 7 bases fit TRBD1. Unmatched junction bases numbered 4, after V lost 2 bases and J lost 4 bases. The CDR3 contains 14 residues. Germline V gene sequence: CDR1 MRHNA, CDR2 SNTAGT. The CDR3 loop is CASSDTDRATEAFF. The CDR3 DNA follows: TGTGCCAGCAGTGACACAGACAGGGCCACTGAAGCTTTCTTT.

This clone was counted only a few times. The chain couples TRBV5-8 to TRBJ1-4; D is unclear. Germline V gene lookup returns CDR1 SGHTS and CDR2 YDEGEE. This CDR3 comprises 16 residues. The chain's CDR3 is CCSSLLLAGLNEKLFF. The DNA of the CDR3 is TGTTGCAGCAGCCTCCTTTTGGCCGGACTTAATGAAAAACTGTTTTTT.

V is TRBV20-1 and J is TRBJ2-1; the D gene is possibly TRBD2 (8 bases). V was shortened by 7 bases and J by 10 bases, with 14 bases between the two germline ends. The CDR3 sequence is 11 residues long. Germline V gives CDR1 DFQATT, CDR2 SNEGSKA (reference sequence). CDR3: CSVLAGQEQFF. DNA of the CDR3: TGCAGTGTTTTAGCGGGACAGGAGCAGTTCTTC.

In DNA form, the CDR3 reads TGTGCCACCAGCAGAGCGGGGACAGAGATGGGCTCCTACAATGAGCAGTTCTTC. It is translated as CATSRAGTEMGSYNEQFF. The gene calls are TRBV15 and TRBJ2-1; 7 bases line up with TRBD1. Per the germline V gene, CDR1 is LNHNV and CDR2 is YYDKDF (reference sequence). The CDR3 runs 18 residues. With V trimmed by 1 base and J by 0 bases, 9 bases remained unmatched. Full variable domain (rest looked up from reference TRBV15 and TRBJ2-1): DAMVIQNPRYQVTQFGKPVTLSCSQTLNHNVMYWYQQKSSQAPKLLFHYYDKDFNNEADTPDNFQSRRPNTSFCFLDIRSPGLGDTAMYLCATSRAGTEMGSYNEQFFGPGTRLTVL.